The next 31 T cell receptor beta chains were all read from a single sample in a study of Ad26.COV2.S vaccination and SARS-CoV-2 variants. Produced via immunoSEQ multiplex PCR; TCRdb's table is partial and in-frame only. Seen here are 350,000 to 500,000 clones, roughly 87% observed once, and the top ten hold around 4.5%. Described treatment: around 19 received Ad26.COV2.S at low or high dose, single or two shots; 5 received placebo; per-sample allocation not given. Repertoires come from day 63 after the first vaccine or placebo injection. The input for sequencing was peripheral blood, taken in a trial of Ad26.COV2.S vaccine versus placebo. Receptor source: a person aged 18-65 years who received the Ad26.COV2.S COVID-19 vaccine or a placebo.

The chain couples TRBV4-2 to TRBJ2-7, with 9 nucleotides matching TRBD2. The V and J ends lost 4 bases and 0 bases, in that order; junction bases with no gene match: 7. Germline CDR1 is LGHNA and CDR2 is YNFKEQ. CDR3 length equals 16 residues. The CDR3 DNA sequence: TGTGCCAGCAGCCCAAGGGGACTAGCCGTCTCCTACGAGCAGTACTTC. Translation: CASSPRGLAVSYEQYF.

This rearrangement joins TRBV7-6 to TRBJ2-1, with a tentative D call TRBD2 (5 bases). The germline V gene has CDR1 SGHVS and CDR2 FNYEAQ. With 2 bases removed from V and 4 bases from J, the gap between germline ends came to 30 bases. This CDR3 has 21 amino acids. The CDR3: CASSLTPSMGRLAQLYNEQFF. CDR3 in DNA: TGTGCCAGCAGCTTAACCCCCTCAATGGGTCGGCTAGCCCAGTTATACAATGAGCAGTTCTTC.

This sequence joins TRBV11-1 and TRBJ2-5, with 10 bases that match TRBD1. Germline V lookup: CDR1 SGHAT, CDR2 FQDESV (reference sequence). The CDR3 is 17 amino acids. V gave up 0 bases and J gave up 2 bases; unmatched junction bases: 6. Here the CDR3 reads CASSLALGQGGQETQYF. In DNA form, the CDR3 reads TGTGCCAGCAGCTTAGCGCTTGGACAGGGGGGACAAGAGACCCAGTACTTC. The variable domain in full, with the rest retrieved from reference TRBV11-1 and TRBJ2-5, is EAEVAQSPRYKITEKSQAVAFWCDPISGHATLYWYRQILGQGPELLVQFQDESVVDDSQLPKDRFSAERLKGVDSTLKIQPAELGDSAMYLCASSLALGQGGQETQYFGPGTRLLVL.

The V call is TRBV3-1 (or the pseudogene TRBV3-2), the J call TRBJ2-5; TRBD2 matches 7 bases. Losses at the gene ends were 9 bases for V and 2 bases for J; bases not matched to a gene: 9. The germline V gene has CDR1 LGHDT and CDR2 YNNKEL (reference sequence). The CDR3 is made up of 14 amino acids. The CDR3 DNA sequence: TGTGCCAGTAGAAGCGGCGGGGGACAAGAGACCCAGTACTTC. Its protein product is CASRSGGGQETQYF.

This chain connects TRBV15 to TRBJ2-7; possible D gene TRBD1, 6 bases. The germline gives CDR1 LNHNV, CDR2 YYDKDF (reference sequence). Trimming cost V 0 bases and J 5 bases, with 14 bases left between them. This CDR3 is 15 amino acids long. The CDR3 bases are TGTGCCACCAGCAGAGATCCTAACCAGGGGAACGAGCAGTACTTC. Translating it yields CATSRDPNQGNEQYF.

The chain recombines TRBV7-2 with TRBJ2-5; D is unresolved. V lost 1 base to trimming and J lost 7 bases, with 10 bases between them. The CDR3 is 13 residues long. The germline V gene encodes CDR1 SGHTA and CDR2 FQGNSA. The CDR3 DNA is TGTGCCAGCAGCTTAGGGACCCCCGGGACCCAGTACTTC. Amino acid sequence: CASSLGTPGTQYF. Full variable domain (rest looked up from reference TRBV7-2 and TRBJ2-5): GAGVSQSPSNKVTEKGKDVELRCDPISGHTALYWYRQSLGQGLEFLIYFQGNSAPDKSGLPSDRFSAERTGGSVSTLTIQRTQQEDSAVYLCASSLGTPGTQYFGPGTRLLVL.

The chain combines TRBV5-6 with TRBJ2-7, with D possibly TRBD2 on 6 matching bases. There are 14 residues in the CDR3. The germline gives CDR1 SGHDT, CDR2 YYEEEE. V dropped 1 base and J dropped 3 bases, with 11 bases sitting between them. The CDR3 nucleotides read TGTGCCAGCAGCTTGAGCGGAGGGGACTACGAGCAGTACTTC. Its translation: CASSLSGGDYEQYF.

For this clone: Other DNA variants within this sample encode the same CDR3. The chain is built from TRBV28 and TRBJ2-2, with unresolved D. CDR1 MDHEN and CDR2 SYDVKM come from the germline V gene. The CDR3 runs 13 residues. Trimming removed 5 bases from V and 5 bases from J, with 9 bases in between. The CDR3 loop is CASSVLSTGELFF. CDR3 sequence (DNA): TGTGCCAGCAGTGTCCTATCAACCGGGGAGCTGTTTTTT.

The J gene is TRBJ2-7, the V gene TRBV19; the match to TRBD1 covers 10 bases. With 3 bases clipped from V and 3 bases from J, the junction kept 5 bases outside the gene matches. The CDR3 consists of 15 residues. Germline assignment: CDR1 LNHDA and CDR2 SQIVND (reference sequence). The CDR3 sequence: CASSMTGGDFYEQYF. The CDR3 nucleotides read TGTGCCAGTAGTATGACAGGGGGCGATTTCTACGAGCAGTACTTC.

The gene calls are TRBV2 and TRBJ2-3; D is possibly TRBD2 (5 bases). The CDR3 extends over 14 amino acids. Germline CDR1 is SNHLY and CDR2 is FYNNEI. V dropped 8 bases and J dropped 0 bases, with 12 bases sitting between them. The CDR3 loop is CASEAEGSTDTQYF. CDR3 sequence (DNA): TGTGCCAGCGAGGCTGAGGGAAGCACAGATACGCAGTATTTT.

This clone showed up just once. V is TRBV11-2 and J is TRBJ2-6; D might be TRBD1 (6 bases). CDR3 size: 16 residues. Germline V gene data show CDR1 as SGHAT and CDR2 as FQNNGV. Trimming removed 1 base at V and 2 bases at J, with 9 bases between. The CDR3 DNA follows: TGTGCCAGCAGCTTAGTGGGGGCTCCTGGGGCCAACGTCCTGACTTTC. Translated, it gives CASSLVGAPGANVLTF.

The chain carries TRBV11-1 and TRBJ1-2; D ambiguous. The V end lost 5 bases, the J end lost 0 bases, and 13 bases lay between the germline ends. The CDR3 consists of 15 residues. Per germline, CDR1 SGHAT and CDR2 FQDESV (reference sequence). This chain's CDR3 is CASSPSRGTNYGYTF. The CDR3 DNA reads as TGTGCCAGCAGCCCCTCGCGGGGTACTAACTATGGCTACACCTTC.

This chain joins TRBV20-1 and TRBJ2-7; possible D gene TRBD2, 6 bases. The germline V gene encodes CDR1 DFQATT and CDR2 SNEGSKA (reference sequence). The CDR3 is 13 residues long. V dropped 3 bases and J dropped 5 bases, with 14 bases sitting between them. The CDR3 here is CSASRGSPDEQYF. In nucleotides, the CDR3 is TGCAGTGCTAGTCGGGGGAGTCCTGACGAGCAGTACTTC.

J is TRBJ2-1 and V is TRBV19, with 13 bases identical to TRBD2. Germline trimming cut 1 base from V and 9 bases from J; bases unmatched to any gene: 9. Germline assignment: CDR1 LNHDA and CDR2 SQIVND (reference sequence). The CDR3 is 17 amino acids. The CDR3 bases are TGTGCCAGTAGTATAGCTCGACTAGCGGGAGGAGGTAGTGAGCAGTTCTTC. Amino acids: CASSIARLAGGGSEQFF.

The chain carries TRBV6-1 and TRBJ2-5, with D possibly TRBD1 on 5 matching bases. Germline assignment: CDR1 MNHNS and CDR2 SASEGT. V was pared by 1 base and J by 2 bases, with 23 bases between. The CDR3 is 19 residues long. In DNA form, the CDR3 reads TGTGCCAGCAGTGAAGTATCTGGTTGGGGCCAGTCTATACAAGAGACCCAGTACTTC. The encoded protein is CASSEVSGWGQSIQETQYF.

The rearrangement links TRBV23-1 to TRBJ2-7; a possible D gene is TRBD1 (6 bases). TRBV23-1 is reported as an ORF; its role is uncertain. The CDR3 is made up of 12 amino acids. The V gene lost 10 bases and the J gene lost 1 base, with 11 bases spanning the gap. CDR3 protein: CANRTESYEQYF. The CDR3 DNA reads TGCGCCAACAGGACAGAATCCTACGAGCAGTACTTC.

This clone was seen ten or more times. The chain recombines TRBV2 with TRBJ1-5; 7 bases are a match to TRBD1. Germline assignment: CDR1 SNHLY and CDR2 FYNNEI. CDR3 length: 15 residues. Germline trimming cut 6 bases from V and 9 bases from J; bases unmatched to any gene: 14. In DNA, the CDR3 is TGTGCCAGCAGGGGGATACAGGGGAAGGAGAGGCCCCAGCATTTT. Protein sequence: CASRGIQGKERPQHF.

The V and J genes are TRBV5-5 and TRBJ1-5; D ambiguous. V lost 3 bases and J lost 5, with 9 bases in between. The germline V gene has CDR1 SGHKS and CDR2 YYEKEE (reference sequence). This CDR3 contains 13 residues. The CDR3 is CASSYTGDQPQHF. CDR3 sequence (DNA): TGTGCCAGCAGCTACACTGGGGATCAGCCCCAGCATTTT. Full variable domain (rest looked up from reference TRBV5-5 and TRBJ1-5): DAGVTQSPTHLIKTRGQQVTLRCSPISGHKSVSWYQQVLGQGPQFIFQYYEKEERGRGNFPDRFSARQFPNYSSELNVNALLLGDSALYLCASSYTGDQPQHFGDGTRLSIL.

The rearrangement joins TRBV5-4 to TRBJ2-5, with 8 bases matching TRBD2. The ends lost 7 bases at V and 1 base at J; junction bases unmatched: 9. The CDR3 extends over 15 amino acids. Germline V gives CDR1 SGHNT, CDR2 YYREEE (reference sequence). CDR3 residues: CASAPGGAIQETQYF. DNA for the CDR3: TGTGCCAGCGCTCCGGGGGGGGCTATCCAAGAGACCCAGTACTTC.

This chain connects TRBV7-9 to TRBJ2-5, with 9 bases matching TRBD2. Per the germline V gene, CDR1 is SEHNR and CDR2 is FQNEAQ (reference sequence). V was pared by 1 base and J by 1 base, with 7 bases of the junction left unmatched. The CDR3 runs to 17 residues. The CDR3 coding sequence is TGTGCCAGCAGCTTAGATGCGTTTAGCGGGAGCCAAGAGACCCAGTACTTC. As protein: CASSLDAFSGSQETQYF.

This chain uses TRBV3-1 (or the pseudogene TRBV3-2) with TRBJ2-6, with D perhaps matching TRBD1 (6 bases). Trimming cost V 3 bases and J 1 base, with 13 bases left between them. The V gene's germline CDR1 is LGHDT and CDR2 YNNKEL (reference sequence). There are 17 residues in the CDR3. DNA of the CDR3: TGTGCCAGCAGCCAGGAGACAGGTGGTTCTGGGGCCAACGTCCTGACTTTC. Translated, it gives CASSQETGGSGANVLTF.

The CDR3 nucleotides are TGCGCCAGCAGCTCGGACAGGGCGGGGGTCGGGGAGCTGTTTTTT. Amino acid sequence: CASSSDRAGVGELFF. The chain is built from TRBV5-1 and TRBJ2-2, with a tentative D call TRBD1 (8 bases). The V gene lost 3 bases and the J gene lost 7 bases, with 16 bases spanning the gap. The CDR3 runs 15 residues. Germline loops: CDR1 SGHRS, CDR2 YFSETQ.

This clone has just a few counts. The rearrangement joins TRBV25-1 to TRBJ2-7; D might be TRBD2 (6 bases). CDR1 is MGHDK, CDR2 SYGVNS, per germline. Deletions cut 8 bases from V and 1 base from J, with 18 bases between. The CDR3 has 15 amino acids. The CDR3 sequence is CASSERRGRSYEQYF. The CDR3 region has the DNA TGTGCCAGCTCCGAACGGAGGGGCCGATCCTACGAGCAGTACTTC.

The V call is TRBV2, the J call TRBJ1-5; the D is unclear. There are 13 residues in the CDR3. V was cut by 8 bases and J by 7 bases, with 15 bases left in between. The germline V gene has CDR1 SNHLY and CDR2 FYNNEI. The CDR3 is CASSVKRDQPQHF. The CDR3 DNA sequence: TGTGCCAGCTCCGTCAAGAGAGACCAGCCCCAGCATTTT.

This chain joins TRBV9 and TRBJ2-7, with TRBD1 identical over 10 bases. V lost 3 bases, J lost 5 bases, and 5 bases stayed unmatched. The CDR3 covers 14 residues. Germline V gives CDR1 SGDLS, CDR2 YYNGEE. The CDR3 sequence is CASSGGGTGDEQYF. CDR3 DNA sequence: TGTGCCAGCAGCGGAGGGGGGACAGGGGACGAGCAGTACTTC.

The gene calls are TRBV6-4 and TRBJ2-3; 7 bases agree with TRBD1. CDR1 is MRHNA and CDR2 is SNTAGT in the germline V gene. V lost 6 bases to trimming and J lost 1 base; unmatched junction nucleotides: 4. The CDR3 totals 14 residues. As DNA, the CDR3 is TGTGCCAGCAGAGCTCAGGGGGGCACAGATACGCAGTATTTT. As protein: CASRAQGGTDTQYF.

This chain connects TRBV9 to TRBJ1-3, with D hard to call. V dropped 0 bases and J dropped 0 bases, with 4 bases sitting between them. The CDR3 is 14 amino acids. Germline CDR1 reads SGDLS; CDR2 reads YYNGEE. In DNA, the CDR3 is TGTGCCAGCAGCGTAGACCCCTCTGGAAACACCATATATTTT. Amino acids: CASSVDPSGNTIYF.

The chain employs TRBV28 and TRBJ1-6; TRBD1 aligns across 10 bases. The V segment lost 5 bases and the J segment 7 bases; nucleotides outside the gene matches: 2. CDR3 length: 14 amino acids. Germline V CDR1 and CDR2: MDHEN, SYDVKM. The CDR3 spells CASSPDRGNSPLHF. The CDR3, as DNA: TGTGCCAGCAGTCCGGACAGGGGGAATTCACCCCTCCACTTT.

The chain combines TRBV9 with TRBJ2-3; D is unclear. CDR3 length: 14 amino acids. The germline V gene encodes CDR1 SGDLS and CDR2 YYNGEE. The V end was cut by 4 bases, the J end by 4 bases, with 13 bases between. CDR3 region: CASSLRVGADTQYF. In nucleotides, the CDR3 is TGTGCCAGCAGCCTAAGAGTGGGTGCAGATACGCAGTATTTT.

The chain combines TRBV6-2 or TRBV6-3 with TRBJ2-4, with D possibly TRBD2 on 6 matching bases. V lost 0 bases to trimming and J lost 2 bases, with 8 bases between them. The CDR3 is 15 residues long. Per germline, CDR1 MNHEY and CDR2 SVGEGT. CDR3 sequence (DNA): TGTGCCAGCAGTTACTCGCGGGGCTCCAAAAACATTCAGTACTTC. Its protein is CASSYSRGSKNIQYF.

The V gene is TRBV28, the J gene TRBJ2-1, with 12 bases lining up with TRBD2. CDR3 length equals 14 residues. With V trimmed by 2 bases and J by 14 bases, 7 bases remained unmatched. Germline CDR1 and CDR2: MDHEN and SYDVKM. CDR3 sequence reads: CASSLQSSGRAKFF. In DNA, the CDR3 is TGTGCCAGCAGTTTACAGTCTAGCGGGAGGGCTAAGTTCTTC.